The clone carrying this TCR beta chain was counted a single time. This sample is part of a study of blood T cell repertoires in COVID-19. At the level of the study: COVID-19 samples collected from the United States, Italy and Spain covered acute and convalescent phases.

Profiled with immunoSEQ multiplex PCR; TCRdb holds only in-frame clones, not every one. The sample consists of around 67,000 clones, 91% of them appearing once. V was pared by 0 bases and J by 3 bases, with 2 bases of the junction left unmatched. CDR3 size: 14 residues. This chain uses TRBV23-1 with TRBJ2-7; 7 bases fit TRBD2. TRBV23-1 counts as an open reading frame of uncertain function. This sequence was found in a human donor in a cohort sampled during active COVID-19. Sequencing input: peripheral blood. The CDR3 reads CASSQSREHYEQYF. Here the CDR3 DNA reads TGCGCCAGCAGTCAATCGCGGGAGCACTACGAGCAGTACTTC.